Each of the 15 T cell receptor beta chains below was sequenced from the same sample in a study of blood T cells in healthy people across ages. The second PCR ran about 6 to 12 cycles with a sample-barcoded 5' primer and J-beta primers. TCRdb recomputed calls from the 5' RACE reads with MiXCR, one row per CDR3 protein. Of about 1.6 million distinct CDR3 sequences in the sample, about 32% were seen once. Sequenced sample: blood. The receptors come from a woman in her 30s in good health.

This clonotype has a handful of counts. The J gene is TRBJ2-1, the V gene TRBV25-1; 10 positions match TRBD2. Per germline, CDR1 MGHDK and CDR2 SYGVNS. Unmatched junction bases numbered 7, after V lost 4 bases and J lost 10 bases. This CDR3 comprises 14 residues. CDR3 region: CASSAPGLAYEQFF. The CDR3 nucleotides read TGTGCCAGCAGTGCCCCGGGACTAGCGTACGAGCAGTTCTTC.

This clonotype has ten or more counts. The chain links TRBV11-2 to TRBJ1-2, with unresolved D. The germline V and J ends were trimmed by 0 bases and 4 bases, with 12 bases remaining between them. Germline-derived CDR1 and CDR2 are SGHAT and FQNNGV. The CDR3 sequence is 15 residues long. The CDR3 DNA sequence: TGTGCCAGCAGCTTAGATGGCAACCCGGGCTATGGCTACACCTTC. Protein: CASSLDGNPGYGYTF. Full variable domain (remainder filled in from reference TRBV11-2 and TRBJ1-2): EAGVAQSPRYKIIEKRQSVAFWCNPISGHATLYWYQQILGQGPKLLIQFQNNGVVDDSQLPKDRFSAERLKGVDSTLKIQPAKLEDSAVYLCASSLDGNPGYGYTFGSGTRLTVV.

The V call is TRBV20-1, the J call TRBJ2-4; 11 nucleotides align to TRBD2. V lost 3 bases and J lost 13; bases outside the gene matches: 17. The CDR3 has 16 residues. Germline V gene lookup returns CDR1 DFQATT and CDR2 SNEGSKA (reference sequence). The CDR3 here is CSASSTSGRMGGEQYF. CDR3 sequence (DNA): TGCAGTGCTAGTAGCACTAGCGGGAGAATGGGCGGGGAGCAGTACTTC.

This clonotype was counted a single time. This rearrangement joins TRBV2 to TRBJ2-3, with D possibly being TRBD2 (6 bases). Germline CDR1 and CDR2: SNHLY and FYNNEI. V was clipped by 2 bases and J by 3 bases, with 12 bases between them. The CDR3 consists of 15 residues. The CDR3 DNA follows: TGTGCCAGCAGTGAACGGAGGGGCCGAACAGATACGCAGTATTTT. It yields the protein CASSERRGRTDTQYF.

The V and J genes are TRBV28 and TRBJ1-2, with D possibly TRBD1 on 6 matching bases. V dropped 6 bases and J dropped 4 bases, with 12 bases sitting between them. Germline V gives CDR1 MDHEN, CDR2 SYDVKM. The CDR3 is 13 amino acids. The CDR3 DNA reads TGTGCCAGCAGGCCAGGGGCAGTCTATGGCTACACCTTC. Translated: CASRPGAVYGYTF.

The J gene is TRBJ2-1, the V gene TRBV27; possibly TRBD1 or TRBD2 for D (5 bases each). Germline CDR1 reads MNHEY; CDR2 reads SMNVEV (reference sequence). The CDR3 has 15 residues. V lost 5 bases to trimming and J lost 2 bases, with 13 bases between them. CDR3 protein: CASSPTGTTYNEQFF. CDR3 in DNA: TGTGCCAGCAGTCCCACCGGGACGACCTACAATGAGCAGTTCTTC.

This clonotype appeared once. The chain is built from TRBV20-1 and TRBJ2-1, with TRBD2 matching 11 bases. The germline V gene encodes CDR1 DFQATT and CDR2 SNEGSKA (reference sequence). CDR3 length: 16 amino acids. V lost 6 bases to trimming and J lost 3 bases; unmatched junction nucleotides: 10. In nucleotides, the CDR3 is TGCAGTGCGAGTCTAGCGGGGGGACCACTCTACAATGAGCAGTTCTTC. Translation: CSASLAGGPLYNEQFF.

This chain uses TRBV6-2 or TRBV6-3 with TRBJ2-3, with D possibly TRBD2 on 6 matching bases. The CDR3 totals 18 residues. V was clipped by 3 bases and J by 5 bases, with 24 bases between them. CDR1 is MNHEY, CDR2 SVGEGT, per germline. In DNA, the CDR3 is TGTGCCAGCAGTTATCCCCTTCTAGGTGGAAACGGGAGAGATACGCAGTATTTT. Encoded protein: CASSYPLLGGNGRDTQYF.

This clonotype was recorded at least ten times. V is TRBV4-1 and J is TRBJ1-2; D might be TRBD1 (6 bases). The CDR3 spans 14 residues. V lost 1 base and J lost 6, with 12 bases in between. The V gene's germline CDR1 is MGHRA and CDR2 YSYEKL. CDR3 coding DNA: TGCGCCAGCAGCCAAGTAGGGCAGGGGCATGGCTACACCTTC. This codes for CASSQVGQGHGYTF.

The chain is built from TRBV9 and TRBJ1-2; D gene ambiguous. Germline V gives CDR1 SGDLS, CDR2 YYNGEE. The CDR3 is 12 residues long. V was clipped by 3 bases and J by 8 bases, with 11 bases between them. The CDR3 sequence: CASSAERWGYTF. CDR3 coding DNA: TGTGCCAGCAGCGCGGAGAGGTGGGGCTACACCTTC.

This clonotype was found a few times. In DNA form, the CDR3 reads TGTGCCATCAGTGAGTCGACGCGGGTCTACGAGCAGTACTTC. As protein: CAISESTRVYEQYF. The V gene is TRBV10-3, the J gene TRBJ2-7; possible D gene TRBD2, 5 bases. Germline CDR1 ENHRY, CDR2 SYGVKD. The CDR3 covers 14 residues. The V and J ends lost 0 bases and 3 bases respectively, with 9 bases between them.

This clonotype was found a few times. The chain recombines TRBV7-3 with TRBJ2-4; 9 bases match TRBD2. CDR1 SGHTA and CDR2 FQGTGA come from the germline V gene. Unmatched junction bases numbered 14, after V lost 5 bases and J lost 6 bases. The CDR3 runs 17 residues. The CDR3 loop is CASSQRRASGERNIQYF. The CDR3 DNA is TGTGCCAGCAGCCAACGACGGGCTAGCGGGGAGAGAAACATTCAGTACTTC.

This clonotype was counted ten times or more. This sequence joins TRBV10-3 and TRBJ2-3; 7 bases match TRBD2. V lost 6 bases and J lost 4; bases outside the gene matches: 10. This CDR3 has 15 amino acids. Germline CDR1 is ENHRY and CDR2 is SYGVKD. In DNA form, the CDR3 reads TGTGCCATCAGCGAAGCGGGACTCGGGTCAGATACGCAGTATTTT. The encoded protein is CAISEAGLGSDTQYF.

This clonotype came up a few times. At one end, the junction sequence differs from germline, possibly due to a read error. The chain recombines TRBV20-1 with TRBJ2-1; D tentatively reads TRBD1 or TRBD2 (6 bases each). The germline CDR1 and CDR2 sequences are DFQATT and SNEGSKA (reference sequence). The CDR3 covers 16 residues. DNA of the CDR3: TGCAGTGCAAGAGGGGGGACACCGAGCTCCTACAATGAGCAGTTCTTC. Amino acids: CSARGGTPSSYNEQFF.

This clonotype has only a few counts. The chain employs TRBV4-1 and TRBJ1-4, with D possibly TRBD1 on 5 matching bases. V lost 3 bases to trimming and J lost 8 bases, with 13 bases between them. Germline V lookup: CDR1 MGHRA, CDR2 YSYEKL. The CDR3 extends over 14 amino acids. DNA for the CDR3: TGCGCCAGCAGCCAGGGACCCATGGGGGAAAAACTGTTTTTT. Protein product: CASSQGPMGEKLFF.